A single sample gave rise to the 6 T cell receptor beta chains below, sequenced in a study of regulatory T cells in long-lasting Graves disease (dated by TCRdb to the early 2020s). The receptor library was made with multiplex PCR. Reads for this sample came from an Illumina HiSeq 4000. CDR3 regions were amplified by Arm-PCR with iRepertoire HTBI primers to construct TCR beta libraries. In-frame beta chains were kept once TCRdb had trimmed the public reads at Q25 with fastp and called clones with MiXCR. Every entry covers one CDR3 protein and lists the most common genes and DNA from its rows. Recorded for this sample are about 420,000 distinct CDR3 sequences; roughly 15% of them occurred a single time. Together, the top ten hold under 30% of the sample. Read against the paper, the sample's time point label means: newly diagnosed GD, antithyroid drugs for less than 3 months. For both TCR sequencing and RNA sequencing, RNA was extracted from PBMCs using TRIzol.

These data were likewise used in another study, on T cells in Graves' hyperthyroidism and ophthalmopathy.

Here the sequenced sample was peripheral blood mononuclear cells (PBMCs), taken at new diagnosis, from a patient treated with antithyroid drugs. The receptors were gathered from a woman aged 18-29 years with Graves disease. Donor details come from another sample of the same person, matched by shared clones.

As for this clonotype: A single base separates this from a much larger clone, so it may be a read error. The CDR3 does not end in the conserved phenylalanine or tryptophan, so this is likely a read error. This chain joins TRBV12-3 or TRBV12-4 and TRBJ1-2; D remains ambiguous. The V end was cut by 3 bases, the J end by 10 bases, with 15 bases between. The length of the CDR3 is 13 residues. In nucleotides, the CDR3 is TGTGCCAGCAGTTTCGGTGGCGGATACGCCTACACCATC. This gives the protein CASSFGGGYAYTI.

This clonotype was found many times. The chain employs TRBV29-1 and TRBJ2-1; the D is unclear. The CDR3 runs to 12 residues. V was pared by 5 bases and J by 8 bases, with 13 bases between. Germline lookup yields CDR1 SQVTM and CDR2 ANQGSEA. CDR3 loop: CSVFWLFHEQFF. The CDR3 coding sequence is TGCAGCGTTTTTTGGCTGTTCCATGAGCAGTTCTTC.

This clonotype was picked up many times. This sequence joins TRBV13 and TRBJ1-1; D unclear. Germline values: CDR1 PRHDT, CDR2 FYEKMQ (reference sequence). The CDR3 runs 13 residues. V was shortened by 5 bases and J by 1 base, with 8 bases between the two germline ends. The CDR3, as DNA: TGTGCCAGCAGCGCTAACAGGAACACTGAAGCTTTCTTT. Translation: CASSANRNTEAFF.

This clonotype was counted a few times. V usage is TRBV18 and J usage is TRBJ1-1, with 10 bases aligning to TRBD1. The CDR3 contains 16 residues. Per the germline V gene, CDR1 is KGHSH and CDR2 is LQKENI. The trim removed 4 bases at V and 3 bases at J, leaving 8 bases unmatched. The CDR3 here is CASSHSKGQGYTEAFF. As DNA, the CDR3 is TGTGCCAGCTCACACTCCAAGGGACAGGGGTACACTGAAGCTTTCTTT. The variable domain in full, with the rest retrieved from reference TRBV18 and TRBJ1-1, is NAGVMQNPRHLVRRRGQEARLRCSPMKGHSHVYWYRQLPEEGLKFMVYLQKENIIDESGMPKERFSAEFPKEGPSILRIQQVVRGDSAAYFCASSHSKGQGYTEAFFGQGTRLTVV.

The chain recombines TRBV19 with TRBJ2-1, with D maybe TRBD2 (6 bases). CDR1 is LNHDA, CDR2 SQIVND, per germline (reference sequence). This CDR3 region has 16 residues. Deletions cut 1 base from V and 7 bases from J, with 17 bases between. The CDR3 is CASSIVGGTAGNEQFF. CDR3 coding DNA: TGTGCCAGTAGTATAGTGGGGGGAACGGCGGGGAATGAGCAGTTCTTC. Filled out from reference TRBV19 and TRBJ2-1, the complete variable domain reads DGGITQSPKYLFRKEGQNVTLSCEQNLNHDAMYWYRQDPGQGLRLIYYSQIVNDFQKGDIAEGYSVSREKKESFPLTVTSAQKNPTAFYLCASSIVGGTAGNEQFFGPGTRLTVL.

Ten or more counts support this clonotype. This chain joins TRBV3-1 and TRBJ2-7, with 11 bases lining up with TRBD2. The ends lost 4 bases at V and 3 bases at J; junction bases unmatched: 5. This CDR3 is 15 amino acids long. The germline V gene has CDR1 LGHDT and CDR2 YNNKEL (reference sequence). The CDR3 region is CASSRPGLADYEQYF. CDR3 in DNA: TGTGCCAGCAGCCGCCCGGGACTAGCGGACTACGAGCAGTACTTC.